The source of this T cell receptor beta chain is a study of T cells in Graves' hyperthyroidism and ophthalmopathy. In the case of this clonotype: Its antigen is still unknown.

A lack of ophthalmopathy progression within 18 months defined stable Graves' hyperthyroidism. On the basis of clinical symptoms, serum thyroxine and TRAb, thyroid ultrasound and orbital computed tomography, diagnoses were made. Source material for PBMCs was over 8 ml fresh peripheral blood. Using RNA transcripts as the source, TCR beta CDR3 regions were amplified. The study used the HTBI primer set for a first-round RT-PCR of the TCR CDR3. TCRdb processed the multiplex PCR reads anew with MiXCR; each CDR3 protein has one entry. The sample carries just under 750,000 distinct CDR3 sequences, around 40% recorded once. Study-level points and caveats: Most expanded thyroid clonotypes above 0.001 recurred in blood.

CDR1 is SEHNR and CDR2 is FQNEAQ in the germline V gene (reference sequence). The CDR3 is made up of 13 amino acids. V shed 7 bases and J shed 6 bases, with 13 bases lying between them. The specimen sequenced was blood. The receptor was isolated from a woman aged 40-49 years with Graves' hyperthyroidism. The chain combines TRBV7-9 with TRBJ2-1, with no clear D. CDR3 amino acids: CASTPELGNEQFF. CDR3 DNA: TGTGCCAGCACCCCAGAGCTGGGCAATGAGCAGTTCTTC.